This T cell receptor (beta chain) came from a study of patients and donors after allogeneic stem cell transplantation. Germline assignment: CDR1 SGHRS and CDR2 YFSETQ. The CDR3 has 14 amino acids. V dropped 6 bases and J dropped 7; count of bases not matched to a gene: 11. TCRdb reprocessed the RT-PCR reads via MiXCR and lists one record per CDR3 protein. The sample lists approximately 200,000 distinct CDR3 sequences; around two fifths were seen once. This clonotype has just one count. This sequence was found in a human donor who was either an allogeneic HSCT recipient or a stem cell or donor lymphocyte infusion donor (not recorded which). It is not recorded whose cells these are; they may come from a transplant donor. The sequenced sample was blood, either unsorted or a sorted T cell fraction (not recorded which). V and J are TRBV5-1 and TRBJ2-7, with 9 bases lining up with TRBD2. DNA for the CDR3: TGCGCCAGCAAGGGACTAGCCATCTTGGGGGAGCAGTACTTC. As protein: CASKGLAILGEQYF.